This TCR beta chain was captured in a study of blood T cell repertoires in COVID-19. Study at large: T cells, B-cell-depleted T cells, or PBMCs supplied cDNA or gDNA.

V lost 5 bases and J lost 4; bases outside the gene matches: 2. The CDR3 is made up of 15 amino acids. The germline V gene has CDR1 SGHTA and CDR2 FQGNSA. The method was immunoSEQ multiplex PCR; TCRdb's version includes in-frame clones alone and lacks a portion of them. Among some 300,000 clones, around 89% were seen once, and the ten largest hold about 4.5%. This chain joins TRBV7-2 and TRBJ2-5; TRBD2 matches 15 bases. This TCR derives from a woman between 18 and 29 years old with acute COVID-19. Sequenced material: PBMCs or T cells enriched from blood (not recorded which). CDR3 nucleotide sequence: TGTGCCAGCAGCCAGGGACTAGCGGGAGGAGAGACCCAGTACTTC. Translation: CASSQGLAGGETQYF.